This T cell receptor (beta chain) stems from a study of CDR3 diversity in severe acne. CDR3 size: 13 residues. Germline V lookup: CDR1 SNHLY, CDR2 FYNNEI. Trimming took 6 bases from V and 5 from J, leaving 13 bases between them. In its sample, this clonotype was seen a few times. TCRdb re-called the PCR reads through MiXCR, storing one row per CDR3 protein. The sample has about 85,000 distinct CDR3 sequences; around 50% are singletons. This chain connects TRBV2 to TRBJ2-5; perhaps D is TRBD1 or TRBD2 (6 bases each). Sequencing was done on a sample of blood. The receptor's source is a male donor in good health, serving as a control. The CDR3 here is CASRVRGVETQYF. CDR3 bases: TGTGCCAGCAGGGTGAGGGGGGTGGAGACCCAGTACTTC.